At least ten counts were recorded for the clone carrying this TCR beta chain. One junction end does not reproduce the germline sequence, and a read error may be involved. One entry per CDR3 protein, called by TCRdb with MiXCR from the 5' RACE reads. The sample records tens of thousands of distinct CDR3 sequences, less than 6% being singletons. This sample was taken from a study of CD8 T cells in ankylosing spondylitis. Per germline, CDR1 ENHRY and CDR2 SYGVKD. The CDR3 consists of 18 residues. This chain links TRBV10-3 with TRBJ2-3; the match to TRBD2 covers 12 bases. The sequence derives from a male donor with ankylosing spondylitis or in good health (not recorded which). The sequenced sample consisted of blood, either unsorted or a sorted T cell fraction (not recorded which). For the CDR3, the DNA is TGTGCCATCAGTGAGTCGCTACTAGCGGGGGGACTCACAGATAAGCAGTATTTT. Translated, it gives CAISESLLAGGLTDKQYF.